This TCR beta chain is drawn from a study of blood T cell repertoires in COVID-19. Study background: In each case, the material was cDNA or gDNA derived from T cells, B-cell-depleted T cells, or PBMCs.

The authors' processing: Nucleated cell counts were estimated from reference gene primer amplification. Assay: immunoSEQ multiplex PCR; the TCRdb copy retains only in-frame clones and omits some. V and J calls and clone size follow that table, whereas D and trimming were derived from the DNA. This table has fewer than 250,000 clones, 82% appearing once. This CDR3 comprises 12 residues. V dropped 4 bases and J dropped 13 bases, with 12 bases sitting between them. Germline-derived CDR1 and CDR2 are SGDLS and YYNGEE. Specimen: peripheral blood. The chain uses TRBV9 and TRBJ1-6; D unclear. The TCR originated in a woman between 65 and 79 years old with acute or convalescent COVID-19. CDR3 bases: TGTGCCAGCAGCTCCTCTGGAGGCCCCCTCCACTTT. Its translation: CASSSSGGPLHF. Looking up the rest from reference TRBV9 and TRBJ1-6 gives the full variable domain: DSGVTQTPKHLITATGQRVTLRCSPRSGDLSVYWYQQSLDQGLQFLIQYYNGEERAKGNILERFSAQQFPDLHSELNLSSLELGDSALYFCASSSSGGPLHFGNGTRLTVT.